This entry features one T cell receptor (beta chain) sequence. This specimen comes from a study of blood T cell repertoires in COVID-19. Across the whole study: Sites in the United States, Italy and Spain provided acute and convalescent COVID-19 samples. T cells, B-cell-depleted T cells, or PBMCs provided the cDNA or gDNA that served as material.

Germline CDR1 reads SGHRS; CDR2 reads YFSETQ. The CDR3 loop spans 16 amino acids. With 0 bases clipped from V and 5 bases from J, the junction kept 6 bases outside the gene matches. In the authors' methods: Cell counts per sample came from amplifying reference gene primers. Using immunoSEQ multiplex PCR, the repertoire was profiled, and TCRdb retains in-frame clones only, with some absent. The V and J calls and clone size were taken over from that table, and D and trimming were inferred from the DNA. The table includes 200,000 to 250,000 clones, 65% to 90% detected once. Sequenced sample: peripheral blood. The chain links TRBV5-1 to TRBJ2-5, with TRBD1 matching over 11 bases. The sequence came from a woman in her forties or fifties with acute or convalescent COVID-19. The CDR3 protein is CASSLGTGGAYETQYF. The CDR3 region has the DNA TGCGCCAGCAGCTTGGGGACAGGGGGCGCTTATGAGACCCAGTACTTC.